A single T cell receptor beta chain is shown here with its context. The data were taken from a study of control samples from healthy donors and cancer patients. Method: immunoSEQ multiplex PCR; TCRdb's copy keeps in-frame clones and lacks some. This table has about 85,000 clones, approximately 89% appearing once. Losses at the gene ends were 5 bases for V and 3 bases for J; bases not matched to a gene: 7. Germline CDR1 is LGHDT and CDR2 is YNNKEL (reference sequence). CDR3 length: 15 residues. The V and J genes are TRBV3-1 (or the pseudogene TRBV3-2) and TRBJ1-3; 7 bases fit TRBD1. The sequenced sample consisted of blood. The receptor was derived from a man aged 50-59 years in good health. In nucleotides, the CDR3 is TGTGCCAGCAGCGCACTTAGACAGGGTGGAAACACCATATATTTT. This gives the protein CASSALRQGGNTIYF.